Following are 27 T cell receptor beta chains from one sample sequenced in a study of blood T cell repertoires in COVID-19. Sequencing used immunoSEQ multiplex PCR; TCRdb keeps in-frame clones, though not all of them. The sample includes 200,000 to 250,000 clones, about 91% of them seen just once. The sample was PBMCs or T cells enriched from blood (not recorded which). The receptors originated from a woman aged 45-60 years with acute COVID-19.

CDR3 residues: CASSRRLAGATDAQYF. CDR3 sequence (DNA): TGTGCCAGCAGCCGAAGACTAGCGGGAGCGACGGATGCGCAGTATTTT. The chain employs TRBV28 and TRBJ2-3, with 12 bases matching TRBD2. The V and J ends lost 6 bases and 10 bases, in that order; junction bases with no gene match: 14. CDR1 and CDR2 from the germline V gene are MDHEN and SYDVKM. This CDR3 has 16 residues.

The CDR3 is CASMGARDRANTEAFF. The DNA for the CDR3 is TGTGCCAGTATGGGGGCCCGGGACAGGGCAAACACTGAAGCTTTCTTT. The chain couples TRBV19 to TRBJ1-1, with TRBD1 matching 9 bases. Looked up from germline, CDR1 is LNHDA and CDR2 is SQIVND (reference sequence). The CDR3 contains 16 residues. With V trimmed by 7 bases and J by 2 bases, 11 bases remained unmatched.

This clone has a single count. The junction shows a germline mismatch at one end, possibly a read error. The chain combines TRBV12-3 or TRBV12-4 with TRBJ1-2; D perhaps matches TRBD1 (6 bases). The CDR3 is made up of 13 amino acids. This CDR3 reads CASSFSGEFGYIF. DNA for the CDR3: TGTGCCAGCAGTTTCTCAGGGGAGTTTGGCTACATCTTC.

The CDR3 sequence: CASIPPGQGAGSGELFF. The DNA for the CDR3 is TGTGCCAGCATACCACCGGGACAGGGAGCCGGGAGCGGGGAGCTGTTTTTT. The chain links TRBV6-4 to TRBJ2-2; 9 nucleotides agree with TRBD1. This CDR3 has 17 residues. Per the germline V gene, CDR1 is MRHNA and CDR2 is SNTAGT. The V and J ends lost 7 bases and 7 bases, in that order; junction bases with no gene match: 16.

The chain uses TRBV18 and TRBJ2-5, with a possible D match to TRBD2 (5 bases). Germline V gene sequence: CDR1 KGHSH, CDR2 LQKENI. V was cut by 0 bases and J by 1 base, with 9 bases left in between. The CDR3 totals 15 residues. The chain's CDR3 is CASSPPPGSQETQYF. The CDR3 nucleotides read TGTGCCAGCTCACCACCTCCGGGATCCCAAGAGACCCAGTACTTC.

The rearrangement uses TRBV20-1 and TRBJ2-3; 10 positions agree with TRBD1. The CDR3 spans 14 residues. CDR1 is DFQATT and CDR2 is SNEGSKA in the germline V gene (reference sequence). V lost 3 bases and J lost 5; bases outside the gene matches: 5. CDR3 sequence (DNA): TGCAGTGCTAGTAGGGACAGGGGCGGAGATACGCAGTATTTT. Translated: CSASRDRGGDTQYF.

This chain connects TRBV20-1 to TRBJ1-3; possibly TRBD1 for D (6 bases). The CDR3 extends over 15 amino acids. The V gene lost 3 bases and the J gene lost 2 bases, with 14 bases spanning the gap. Germline V gene sequence: CDR1 DFQATT, CDR2 SNEGSKA (reference sequence). The CDR3 reads CSASRGGRTGNTIYF. In DNA, the CDR3 is TGCAGTGCTAGTAGGGGGGGACGGACTGGAAACACCATATATTTT.

The rearrangement uses TRBV11-2 and TRBJ2-3; D is unresolved. CDR3 length: 16 residues. Trimming removed 4 bases at V and 2 bases at J, with 16 bases between. Germline CDR1 SGHAT, CDR2 FQNNGV. This chain's CDR3 is CASSSSQAIFTDTQYF. The CDR3 DNA sequence: TGTGCCAGCAGCTCCTCCCAAGCGATATTCACAGATACGCAGTATTTT. Supplemented by reference TRBV11-2 and TRBJ2-3, the full variable domain reads EAGVAQSPRYKIIEKRQSVAFWCNPISGHATLYWYQQILGQGPKLLIQFQNNGVVDDSQLPKDRFSAERLKGVDSTLKIQPAKLEDSAVYLCASSSSQAIFTDTQYFGPGTRLTVL.

This rearrangement joins TRBV27 to TRBJ1-3; D call uncertain. Germline V gene lookup returns CDR1 MNHEY and CDR2 SMNVEV (reference sequence). The CDR3 has 14 amino acids. The ends were cut back, 4 bases at V and 4 bases at J, with 11 bases in the middle. The DNA of the CDR3 is TGTGCCAGCAGTTCTCGGGGAGGCGGAAACACCATATATTTT. Amino acids: CASSSRGGGNTIYF.

This clone was counted between two and nine times. This sequence joins TRBV7-2 and TRBJ2-1; perhaps TRBD1 as D (5 bases). This CDR3 has 14 amino acids. V lost 3 bases and J 4 bases, leaving 10 bases between the germline ends. Germline V lookup: CDR1 SGHTA, CDR2 FQGNSA. The CDR3, as DNA: TGTGCCAGCAGCTTTGGGCAGGGTTACAATGAGCAGTTCTTC. Protein sequence: CASSFGQGYNEQFF.

This clone was recorded only once. The CDR3 nucleotides are TGCGCCAGCAGCAAAGTTTTGAGTGGAGCGGGCACCGGGGAGCTGTTTTTT. Its protein product is CASSKVLSGAGTGELFF. The V call is TRBV4-3, the J call TRBJ2-2, with D perhaps matching TRBD2 (6 bases). The CDR3 totals 17 residues. Germline V gives CDR1 LGHNA, CDR2 YSLEER. The V gene lost 5 bases and the J gene lost 4 bases, with 20 bases spanning the gap.

The chain uses TRBV23-1 and TRBJ2-7; D perhaps matches TRBD1 (6 bases). TRBV23-1 is marked as an open reading frame, function uncertain. This CDR3 comprises 13 residues. Trimming cost V 11 bases and J 2 bases, with 16 bases left between them. The CDR3 sequence is CAVGDRLTYEQYF. Here the CDR3 DNA reads TGCGCCGTCGGAGACAGGCTTACCTACGAGCAGTACTTC.

The J gene is TRBJ2-3, the V gene TRBV18; TRBD2 aligns across 13 bases. Germline V CDR1 and CDR2: KGHSH, LQKENI. The CDR3 has 18 amino acids. With 6 bases clipped from V and 1 base from J, the junction kept 10 bases outside the gene matches. CDR3 in amino acids: CASSPGTSGIYGTDTQYF. For the CDR3, the DNA is TGTGCCAGCTCCCCCGGGACTAGCGGGATTTATGGCACAGATACGCAGTATTTT. Variable domain in full (rest from reference TRBV18 and TRBJ2-3): NAGVMQNPRHLVRRRGQEARLRCSPMKGHSHVYWYRQLPEEGLKFMVYLQKENIIDESGMPKERFSAEFPKEGPSILRIQQVVRGDSAAYFCASSPGTSGIYGTDTQYFGPGTRLTVL.

The rearrangement uses TRBV13 and TRBJ2-3; the D is unclear. V was cut by 4 bases and J by 0 bases, with 8 bases left in between. CDR1 and CDR2 (germline): PRHDT, FYEKMQ (reference sequence). This CDR3 has 14 residues. CDR3 loop: CASSSTMSTDTQYF. Here the CDR3 DNA reads TGTGCCAGCAGCTCGACAATGAGCACAGATACGCAGTATTTT.

V usage is TRBV29-1 and J usage is TRBJ2-1; TRBD2 matches 9 bases. The CDR3 consists of 15 residues. Germline CDR1 reads SQVTM; CDR2 reads ANQGSEA. The J segment lost 6 bases and the V segment lost 7 bases, leaving 13 bases of the junction unmatched. CDR3 loop: CSGLRLAGLGNEQFF. The CDR3 DNA follows: TGCAGCGGCCTGAGGCTAGCGGGATTGGGCAATGAGCAGTTCTTC.

The chain couples TRBV7-6 to TRBJ1-2; TRBD1 might be the D (6 bases). The CDR3 extends over 15 amino acids. Deletions cut 5 bases from V and 0 bases from J, with 13 bases between. The V gene's germline CDR1 is SGHVS and CDR2 FNYEAQ. CDR3 in DNA: TGTGCCAGCAGCCTCTACAGGGATCCTAACTATGGCTACACCTTC. Protein product: CASSLYRDPNYGYTF.

This CDR3 reads CAISESIAGGQETQYF. The CDR3 DNA reads TGTGCCATCAGTGAGTCGATAGCGGGAGGGCAAGAGACCCAGTACTTC. The chain employs TRBV10-3 and TRBJ2-5; 11 bases fit TRBD2. The germline V gene has CDR1 ENHRY and CDR2 SYGVKD. The CDR3 runs to 16 residues. J lost 2 bases, V lost 0 bases, and 2 bases had no gene match.

This clone appeared a single time. The V call is TRBV7-6, the J call TRBJ2-1; D is uncertain. V was clipped by 5 bases and J by 0 bases, with 11 bases between them. The CDR3 sequence is 15 residues long. In germline, CDR1 is SGHVS, CDR2 FNYEAQ. In DNA, the CDR3 is TGTGCCAGCAGCCGAACTACGAGCTCCTACAATGAGCAGTTCTTC. Protein product: CASSRTTSSYNEQFF.

The CDR3 nucleotides are TGTGCCAGCAGCTTCCCGGGGGAGGGGCTAGACAATGAGCAGTTCTTC. The encoded protein is CASSFPGEGLDNEQFF. The chain employs TRBV11-2 and TRBJ2-1; 7 positions agree with TRBD2. The CDR3 is made up of 16 amino acids. With V trimmed by 3 bases and J by 5 bases, 10 bases remained unmatched. The germline CDR1 and CDR2 sequences are SGHAT and FQNNGV.

The rearrangement joins TRBV7-8 to TRBJ2-7; D possibly corresponds to TRBD2 (5 bases). With 5 bases removed from V and 7 bases from J, the gap between germline ends came to 18 bases. The CDR3 sequence is 14 residues long. Germline-derived CDR1 and CDR2 are SGHVS and FQNEAQ. The DNA for the CDR3 is TGTGCCAGCAGCCCCCGACGGGGTTTAAGAGAGCAGTACTTC. Its translation is CASSPRRGLREQYF.

This sequence joins TRBV24-1 and TRBJ2-7; TRBD1 aligns across 8 bases. V shed 5 bases and J 0 bases; nucleotides not matched to a gene: 5. The CDR3 loop spans 15 amino acids. In germline, CDR1 is KGHDR, CDR2 SFDVKD. Here the CDR3 DNA reads TGTGCCACCAGTGTAGGGGACAGGAGCTCCTACGAGCAGTACTTC. Its protein is CATSVGDRSSYEQYF.

The rearrangement uses TRBV7-9 and TRBJ2-3, with D maybe TRBD2 (6 bases). V was clipped by 5 bases and J by 1 base, with 16 bases between them. The V gene's germline CDR1 is SEHNR and CDR2 FQNEAQ (reference sequence). The CDR3 spans 16 residues. In DNA, the CDR3 is TGTGCCAGCAGCCCGGACTACCAGACTCGCACAGATACGCAGTATTTT. It codes for CASSPDYQTRTDTQYF.

This chain connects TRBV28 to TRBJ2-7; D gene ambiguous. Trimming removed 3 bases from V and 0 bases from J, with 9 bases in between. Germline CDR1 reads MDHEN; CDR2 reads SYDVKM. The CDR3 runs to 14 residues. The CDR3 region is CASSLGRYSYEQYF. The CDR3 bases are TGTGCCAGCAGTTTGGGCAGATACTCCTACGAGCAGTACTTC.

The genes are TRBV11-2 and TRBJ2-1, with D unresolved. CDR1 is SGHAT, CDR2 FQNNGV, per germline. V lost 0 bases, J lost 7 bases, and 7 bases lay in between. The CDR3 is made up of 13 amino acids. CDR3 sequence: CASSLEVLNEQFF. The CDR3 nucleotides read TGTGCCAGCAGCTTAGAAGTCCTAAATGAGCAGTTCTTC.

The chain joins TRBV4-3 to TRBJ1-6; the match to TRBD1 covers 7 bases. CDR3 length: 15 residues. The V gene end was trimmed by 6 bases and the J gene end by 6 bases; junction bases not matched to a gene: 8. The germline gives CDR1 LGHNA, CDR2 YSLEER. DNA of the CDR3: TGCGCCAGCAGAAAACAGACAGGGACTAATTCACCCCTCCACTTT. Residues: CASRKQTGTNSPLHF.

This clone appeared a few times. The chain is built from TRBV28 and TRBJ1-1; D possibly corresponds to TRBD1 (6 bases). Germline CDR1 MDHEN, CDR2 SYDVKM. V was pared by 6 bases and J by 1 base, with 12 bases between. This CDR3 comprises 14 residues. The CDR3 nucleotides are TGTGCCAGCAGGACAGGTTACAGGAACACTGAAGCTTTCTTT. Residues: CASRTGYRNTEAFF.

V usage is TRBV27 and J usage is TRBJ1-6, with D unclear. The CDR3 consists of 15 residues. The germline V gene has CDR1 MNHEY and CDR2 SMNVEV (reference sequence). Trimming left V 5 bases short and J 5 bases short, with 13 bases between. Written as DNA, the CDR3 is TGTGCCAGCAGTGCTACCAGGCTTGATAATTCACCCCTCCACTTT. Residues: CASSATRLDNSPLHF.